These T cell receptor beta chains were read from a single sample in a study of T cell responses to AZD1222 COVID-19 vaccine. Profiled with immunoSEQ multiplex PCR; TCRdb holds only in-frame clones, not every one. The sample gives around 71,000 clones, 75% to 85% of which show up once; around 15% is in the top ten. Sequences were derived from peripheral blood, sampled 28 days after the second AZD1222 dose. Every receptor here comes from an adult who received the AZD1222 COVID-19 vaccine. Each CDR3 is given with its conserved first and last residue. A D gene is named only where the DNA matches it firmly. Some rows mark clone size as missing; the rest say once, few, many or name a class of expanded clone.

D gene	clone size	V gene	J gene	CDR3 protein	CDR3 DNA
TRBD1	once	TRBV5-1	TRBJ2-5	CASSLAGQQETQYF	TGCGCCAGCAGCTTGGCGGGACAGCAAGAGACCCAGTACTTC
.	.	TRBV6-5	TRBJ1-3	CASSYSRGFGNTIYF	TGTGCCAGCAGTTACAGCAGGGGTTTTGGAAACACCATATATTTT
.	few	TRBV6-5	TRBJ1-3	CASSYADRAGNTIYF	TGTGCCAGCAGTTACGCCGACAGAGCCGGAAACACCATATATTTT
TRBD1	.	TRBV7-9	TRBJ2-5	CASSLDRGPGTQYF	TGTGCCAGCAGCTTGGACAGGGGGCCCGGGACCCAGTACTTC
TRBD2	.	TRBV6-4	TRBJ2-3	CASSHSGGSTDTQYF	TGTGCCAGCAGTCATAGCGGGGGGAGCACAGATACGCAGTATTTT
.	.	TRBV6-5	TRBJ2-1	CASLRGNEQFF	TGTGCCAGCCTGAGGGGAAATGAGCAGTTCTTC
.	once	TRBV18	TRBJ1-1	CASRRDTEAFF	TGTGCCAGCAGGAGGGACACTGAAGCTTTCTTT
TRBD1	.	TRBV10-3	TRBJ2-7	CAIRPTGGKYEQYF	TGTGCCATCAGACCGACAGGGGGCAAGTACGAGCAGTACTTC
.	.	TRBV6-6	TRBJ1-3	CASSQQRDGYYSGNTIYF	TGTGCCAGCAGTCAACAAAGGGACGGCTATTACTCTGGAAACACCATATATTTT
.	.	TRBV30	TRBJ2-7	CAWSLRGRSYEQYF	TGTGCCTGGAGTTTAAGAGGCAGGTCCTACGAGCAGTACTTC
.	.	TRBV25-1	TRBJ1-5	CASSAGSLRHF	TGTGCCAGCAGTGCAGGGTCCCTGAGGCATTTT
TRBD1	few	TRBV5-6	TRBJ2-3	CASSGDRGTQYF	TGTGCCAGCAGCGGGGACAGGGGAACGCAGTATTTT
.	.	TRBV13	TRBJ1-4	CASSFSGGLSNNEKLFF	TGTGCCAGCAGCTTCTCTGGGGGGCTCTCAAATAATGAAAAACTGTTTTTT
.	.	TRBV9	TRBJ1-1	CASSVAGARDTEAFF	TGTGCCAGCAGCGTAGCCGGGGCGAGGGACACTGAAGCTTTCTTT
TRBD1	.	TRBV4-1	TRBJ1-6	CASSLPGGNSPLHF	TGCGCCAGCAGCCTGCCAGGGGGCAATTCACCCCTCCACTTT
.	.	TRBV5-1	TRBJ2-2	CASSLEGRNTGELFF	TGCGCCAGCAGCTTGGAGGGTAGGAACACCGGGGAGCTGTTTTTT